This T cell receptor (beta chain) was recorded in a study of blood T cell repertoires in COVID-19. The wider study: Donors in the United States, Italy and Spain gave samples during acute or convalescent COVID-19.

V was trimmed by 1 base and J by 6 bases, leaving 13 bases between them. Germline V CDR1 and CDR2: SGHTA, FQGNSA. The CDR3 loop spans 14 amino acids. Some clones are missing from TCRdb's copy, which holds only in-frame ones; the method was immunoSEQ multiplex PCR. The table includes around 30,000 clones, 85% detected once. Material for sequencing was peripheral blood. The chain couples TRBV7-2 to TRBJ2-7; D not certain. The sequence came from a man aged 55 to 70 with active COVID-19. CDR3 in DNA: TGTGCCAGCAGCTTAGTTGCAGGCTCGGTCGAGCAGTACTTC. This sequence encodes CASSLVAGSVEQYF.